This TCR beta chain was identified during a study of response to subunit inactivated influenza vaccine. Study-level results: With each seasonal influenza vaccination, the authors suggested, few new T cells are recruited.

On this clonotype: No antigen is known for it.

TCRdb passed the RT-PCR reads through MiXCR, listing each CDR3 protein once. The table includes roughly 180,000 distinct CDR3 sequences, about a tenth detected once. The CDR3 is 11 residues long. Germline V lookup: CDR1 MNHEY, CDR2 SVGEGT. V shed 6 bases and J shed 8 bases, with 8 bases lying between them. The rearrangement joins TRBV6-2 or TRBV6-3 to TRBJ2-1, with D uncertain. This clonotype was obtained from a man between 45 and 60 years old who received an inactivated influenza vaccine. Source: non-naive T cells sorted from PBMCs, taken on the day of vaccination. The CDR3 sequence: CASSPFHEQFF. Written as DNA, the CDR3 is TGTGCCAGCAGCCCGTTCCATGAGCAGTTCTTC.